This T cell receptor (beta chain) derives from a study of CD8 T cells in ankylosing spondylitis listed by TCRdb under 2017. Concerning the study at large: The study profiled T cell receptor beta repertoires in healthy donors and ankylosing spondylitis patients to find disease-linked TCR variants. Samples of peripheral blood were taken, and for ankylosing spondylitis patients, synovial fluid was collected as well. The whole study cohort included over a hundred healthy donors and 20 to 30 ankylosing spondylitis patients.

The reads were generated on an Illumina HiSeq 2500. TCR beta libraries were prepared by quantitative 5'-RACE with molecular barcodes. As for how the authors treated the data: Disease-linked TCR variants were identified with a new computational method built on a probabilistic model of VDJ rearrangement. TCRdb trimmed public reads at Q25 via fastp, called clones via MiXCR and kept in-frame beta chains. A single entry per CDR3 protein holds the most common genes and DNA from its merged rows. The V and J calls follow TCRdb's processing rather than the paper's. This sample gives fewer than 80,000 distinct CDR3 sequences in total; approximately 5.3% of them show up just once. The top ten clonotypes cover around 2.2% of the sample. This clonotype was recorded at least ten times. The specificity of this receptor is unknown. Per-base quality was not reported, and no clone a single base away is much larger than it.

Overall study results and their limits: Some motif variants were previously reported in synovial fluid and blood of reactive arthritis patients, suggesting common disease-initiation mechanisms. According to the report, matched synovial fluid samples from ankylosing spondylitis patients were significantly enriched for the disease-linked clones. Blood from ankylosing spondylitis patients appeared to be characterized by a TCR beta motif made up of 8 or 9 highly homologous amino acid variants. A CD8+ phenotype was shown by the disease-linked clones, which were found at relatively low frequencies in peripheral blood.

The cysteine opens and the phenylalanine closes a CDR3 of 15 amino acids. The DNA shown is the 45-base CDR3, in frame from base 1. The CDR1 and CDR2 encoded by the germline V gene are SGHRS and YFSETQ. V loses 0 bases, J loses 6 bases, and the germline ends lie 10 bases apart. The clonotype originates from a male donor with ankylosing spondylitis or in good health (not recorded which). Sequenced material: blood, either unsorted or a sorted T cell fraction (not recorded which). The chain couples TRBV5-1 to TRBJ1-6; TRBD1 is a weak D gene call, 6 bases matching. This receptor carries the CDR3 CASSLDGQSNSPLHF. The nucleotide sequence is TGCGCCAGCAGCTTGGACGGACAGAGTAATTCACCCCTCCACTTT.